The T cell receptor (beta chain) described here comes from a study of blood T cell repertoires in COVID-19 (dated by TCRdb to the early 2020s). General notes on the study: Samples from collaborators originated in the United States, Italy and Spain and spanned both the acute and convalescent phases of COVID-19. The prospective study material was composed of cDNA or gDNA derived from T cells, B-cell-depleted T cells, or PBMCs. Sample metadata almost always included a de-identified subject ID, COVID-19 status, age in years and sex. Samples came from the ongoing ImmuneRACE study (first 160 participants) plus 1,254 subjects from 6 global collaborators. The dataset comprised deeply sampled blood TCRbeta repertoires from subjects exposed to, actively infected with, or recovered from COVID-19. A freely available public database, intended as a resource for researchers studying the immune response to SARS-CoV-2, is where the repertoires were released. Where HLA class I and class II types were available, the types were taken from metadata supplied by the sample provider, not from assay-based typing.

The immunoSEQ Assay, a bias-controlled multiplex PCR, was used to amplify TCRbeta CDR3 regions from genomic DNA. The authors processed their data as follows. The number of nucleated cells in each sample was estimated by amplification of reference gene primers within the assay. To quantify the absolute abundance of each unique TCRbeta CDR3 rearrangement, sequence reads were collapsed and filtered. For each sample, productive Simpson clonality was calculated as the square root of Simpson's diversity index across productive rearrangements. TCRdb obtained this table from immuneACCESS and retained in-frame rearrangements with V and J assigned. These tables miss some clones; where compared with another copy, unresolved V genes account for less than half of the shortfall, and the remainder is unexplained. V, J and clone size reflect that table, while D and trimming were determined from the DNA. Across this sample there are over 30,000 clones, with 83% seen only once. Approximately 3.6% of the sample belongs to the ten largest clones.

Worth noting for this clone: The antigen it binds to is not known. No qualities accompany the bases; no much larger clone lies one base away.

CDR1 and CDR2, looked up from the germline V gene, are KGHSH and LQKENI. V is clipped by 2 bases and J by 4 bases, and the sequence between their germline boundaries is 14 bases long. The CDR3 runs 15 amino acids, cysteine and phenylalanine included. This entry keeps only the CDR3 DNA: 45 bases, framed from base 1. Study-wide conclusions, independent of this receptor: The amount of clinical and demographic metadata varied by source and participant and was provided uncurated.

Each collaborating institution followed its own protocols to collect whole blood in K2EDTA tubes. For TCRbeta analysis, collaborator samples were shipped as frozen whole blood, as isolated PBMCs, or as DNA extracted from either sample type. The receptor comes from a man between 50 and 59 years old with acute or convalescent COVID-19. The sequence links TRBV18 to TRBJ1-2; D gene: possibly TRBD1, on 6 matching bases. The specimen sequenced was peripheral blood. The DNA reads TGTGCCAGCTCACCAGGTCAGGGGCTCGGCTATGGCTACACCTTC. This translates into CASSPGQGLGYGYTF.